One T cell receptor (beta chain) is described in this entry. Its cognate antigen is unknown. Here immunoSEQ multiplex PCR was the method, and the copy in TCRdb shows in-frame clones only, minus some. The sample includes some 82,000 clones, about nine tenths of them seen just once. This sample stems from a study of graft-versus-host responses after intestinal transplantation. Study-wide context: Recipients obtained multivisceral, liver-intestinal, or isolated intestinal transplants. Recipients were all induced with anti-thymocyte globulin, then given tacrolimus and steroids for two to three years. Findings and limits, study-wide: GvH clones detected in recipient marrow included some appearing first in ileum or blood. Association was observed between peak circulating GvH clone levels and early post-transplant HvG declines.

V lost 2 bases and J 5 bases, leaving 18 bases between the germline ends. From germline, CDR1 is GTSNPN and CDR2 SVGIG (reference sequence). This CDR3 contains 15 residues. This material consisted of unstimulated CD8+ T cells sorted from spleen or lymph node cells, taken before transplant. This receptor was identified in a human donor who was the organ donor for an intestinal transplant. The V call is TRBV30, the J call TRBJ1-1; weak D call: TRBD1 (6 bases). The CDR3 DNA reads TGTGCCTGGAGTTGGGCGGGGGGGCTAGGTACTGAAGCTTTCTTT. Its translation is CAWSWAGGLGTEAFF.